These 30 T cell receptor beta chains were all obtained from the same sample, sequenced in a study of T-cell memory formation after mild COVID-19. MiXCR, run by TCRdb on the 5' RACE reads, gives a single entry per CDR3 protein. The table lists about 180,000 distinct CDR3 sequences, more than 15% of them singletons, with about 2.1% in the top ten. Sequencing was performed on PBMCs or a T cell subset sorted from them (not recorded which). The receptors come from an adult woman who had mild COVID-19 (a few samples of this study predate the infection). Cell type and time point are not known.

This clonotype showed up just a few times. The CDR3 spells CASSQSRGPYEQYF. The DNA of the CDR3 is TGCGCCAGCAGTCAATCCCGGGGCCCCTACGAGCAGTACTTC. The chain has TRBV23-1 and TRBJ2-7, with D possibly being TRBD1 or TRBD2 (5 bases each). TRBV23-1 falls under the ORF class, with uncertain function. CDR3 length equals 14 residues. With 0 bases removed from V and 2 bases from J, the gap between germline ends came to 8 bases.

This clonotype was counted a few times. The chain links TRBV3-1 to TRBJ2-3; 15 positions agree with TRBD2. The CDR3 sequence is 17 residues long. Germline loops: CDR1 LGHDT, CDR2 YNNKEL (reference sequence). With 1 base clipped from V and 3 bases from J, the junction kept 2 bases outside the gene matches. The CDR3 DNA reads TGTGCCAGCAGCCAAGTCGGGACTAGCGGGGGGACAGATACGCAGTATTTT. It specifies CASSQVGTSGGTDTQYF.

The J gene is TRBJ2-1, the V gene TRBV5-1, with TRBD2 matching 8 bases. CDR1 and CDR2 (germline): SGHRS, YFSETQ. Trimming removed 4 bases from V and 9 bases from J; junction bases left unmatched: 9. The CDR3 sequence is 14 residues long. The CDR3 sequence: CASSNGGAWPEQFF. For the CDR3, the DNA is TGCGCCAGCAGCAACGGGGGGGCTTGGCCTGAGCAGTTCTTC.

This clonotype was observed a handful of times. The chain joins TRBV5-1 to TRBJ2-5; 12 bases are shared with TRBD1. V lost 4 bases, J lost 5 bases, and 6 bases stayed unmatched. The CDR3 is 15 amino acids. Per the germline V gene, CDR1 is SGHRS and CDR2 is YFSETQ. The chain's CDR3 is CASSVGDRGPETQYF. In nucleotides, the CDR3 is TGCGCCAGCAGCGTTGGGGACAGGGGGCCGGAGACCCAGTACTTC. The whole variable domain, remainder taken from reference TRBV5-1 and TRBJ2-5, is KAGVTQTPRYLIKTRGQQVTLSCSPISGHRSVSWYQQTPGQGLQFLFEYFSETQRNKGNFPGRFSGRQFSNSRSEMNVSTLELGDSALYLCASSVGDRGPETQYFGPGTRLLVL.

This clonotype was seen only a few times. The chain couples TRBV14 to TRBJ2-7; D assignment may be TRBD1 or TRBD2 (5 bases each). The CDR3 contains 14 residues. Trimming shortened V by 1 base and J by 2 bases, and 9 bases separated the two germline ends. The germline gives CDR1 SGHDN, CDR2 FVKESK. The CDR3 DNA sequence: TGTGCCAGCAGCCAAGGGGACGCAGCCTACGAGCAGTACTTC. Protein product: CASSQGDAAYEQYF. The variable domain in full, completed from reference TRBV14 and TRBJ2-7, reads EAGVTQFPSHSVIEKGQTVTLRCDPISGHDNLYWYRRVMGKEIKFLLHFVKESKQDESGMPNNRFLAERTGGTYSTLKVQPAELEDSGVYFCASSQGDAAYEQYFGPGTRLTVT.

V usage is TRBV20-1 and J usage is TRBJ1-5, with 7 bases that match TRBD1. The CDR3 consists of 18 residues. The trim removed 3 bases at V and 2 bases at J, leaving 16 bases unmatched. CDR1 and CDR2 (germline): DFQATT, SNEGSKA (reference sequence). The CDR3 here is CSASAGQARSPGNQPQHF. The CDR3 DNA is TGCAGTGCTAGTGCCGGACAGGCTCGGTCCCCAGGCAATCAGCCCCAGCATTTT.

This clonotype was detected only a few times. V usage is TRBV20-1 and J usage is TRBJ1-5; TRBD1 is a possible D gene (5 bases). The length of the CDR3 is 14 residues. The V end lost 3 bases, the J end lost 2 bases, and 11 bases lay between the germline ends. Per the germline V gene, CDR1 is DFQATT and CDR2 is SNEGSKA (reference sequence). The CDR3 loop is CSARVQGGNQPQHF. CDR3 bases: TGCAGTGCTAGGGTCCAGGGTGGCAATCAGCCCCAGCATTTT.

This clonotype was counted at least ten times. The chain joins TRBV7-9 to TRBJ2-5; D is undetermined. The length of the CDR3 is 15 residues. Between the trimmed V and J ends, which lost 1 base and 2 bases, there was a span of 11 bases. Germline V CDR1 and CDR2: SEHNR, FQNEAQ (reference sequence). The CDR3 loop is CASSLGPGGQETQYF. CDR3 bases: TGTGCCAGCAGCTTAGGGCCCGGCGGACAAGAGACCCAGTACTTC.

The sample holds a few counts of this clonotype. The chain has TRBV4-2 and TRBJ2-3; possibly TRBD2 for D (6 bases). This CDR3 contains 16 residues. Between the trimmed V and J ends, which lost 1 base and 4 bases, there was a span of 15 bases. Germline CDR1 LGHNA, CDR2 YNFKEQ. Here the CDR3 reads CASSQGPASVSDTQYF. The CDR3 bases are TGTGCCAGCAGCCAAGGCCCGGCTAGCGTCTCAGATACGCAGTATTTT.

This clonotype was recorded only once. This chain joins TRBV9 and TRBJ1-3; D may be TRBD1 (5 bases). Germline-derived CDR1 and CDR2 are SGDLS and YYNGEE. This CDR3 contains 16 residues. The V gene lost 4 bases and the J gene lost 1 base, with 15 bases spanning the gap. CDR3 nucleotides: TGTGCCAGCAGCCTATTAGGGGATTATTCTGGAAACACCATATATTTT. Protein product: CASSLLGDYSGNTIYF.

This clonotype has only a few counts. The J gene is TRBJ2-2, the V gene TRBV7-6, with 8 bases matching TRBD1. The CDR3 sequence is 14 residues long. J gave up 4 bases and V 7 bases, and 5 bases lay outside the gene matches. Per germline, CDR1 SGHVS and CDR2 FNYEAQ. CDR3 sequence (DNA): TGTGCCAGCAACAAACAGGGGGGCACCGGGGAGCTGTTTTTT. This gives the protein CASNKQGGTGELFF.

This clonotype was counted a few times. This chain links TRBV2 with TRBJ2-7; 7 bases map to TRBD1. The CDR3 spans 15 residues. V lost 4 bases and J lost 0; bases outside the gene matches: 6. The germline V gene encodes CDR1 SNHLY and CDR2 FYNNEI. The CDR3 coding sequence is TGTGCCAGCAGTGCCGGGACAGCGACCTCCTACGAGCAGTACTTC. This translates into CASSAGTATSYEQYF.

CDR3 DNA sequence: TGTGCCAGCATCCCCGGACTAGCGGGAGGGAATACGCAGTATTTT. Translating it yields CASIPGLAGGNTQYF. The J gene is TRBJ2-3, the V gene TRBV7-2; 15 bases are shared with TRBD2. With V trimmed by 7 bases and J by 7 bases, 6 bases remained unmatched. The germline V gene has CDR1 SGHTA and CDR2 FQGNSA. The length of the CDR3 is 15 residues.

The J gene is TRBJ1-2, the V gene TRBV7-9, with D possibly matching TRBD1 (5 bases). Germline loops: CDR1 SEHNR, CDR2 FQNEAQ (reference sequence). CDR3 size: 16 residues. V lost 1 base, J lost 0 bases, and 12 bases lay in between. In DNA form, the CDR3 reads TGTGCCAGCAGCTTAGGAGGGACGGAGGCTAACTATGGCTACACCTTC. It encodes CASSLGGTEANYGYTF.

This sequence joins TRBV2 and TRBJ2-5; 11 positions match TRBD2. Trimming cost V 2 bases and J 5 bases; bases outside gene matches: 1. Germline values: CDR1 SNHLY, CDR2 FYNNEI. The CDR3 runs to 14 residues. The CDR3 loop reads CASSETSGSETQYF. As DNA, the CDR3 is TGTGCCAGCAGTGAAACTAGCGGGAGTGAGACCCAGTACTTC.

This clonotype was observed a few times. The chain carries TRBV12-3 or TRBV12-4 and TRBJ1-3; no reliable D call. The CDR3 is 13 amino acids. V lost 5 bases and J 4 bases, leaving 9 bases between the germline ends. The CDR3 DNA follows: TGTGCCAGCAGTCCAACAACAGGAAACACCATATATTTT. Translation gives CASSPTTGNTIYF.

Only a few counts were recorded for this clonotype. The chain uses TRBV5-1 and TRBJ1-2; no definite D call. The CDR3 loop spans 15 amino acids. V lost 0 bases, J lost 4 bases, and 13 bases lay in between. CDR1 is SGHRS and CDR2 is YFSETQ in the germline V gene. The CDR3 bases are TGCGCCAGCAGCTTGGGGGCCAGCTGGGGCTATGGCTACACCTTC. Translation: CASSLGASWGYGYTF.

The sample holds a few counts of this clonotype. The rearrangement uses TRBV29-1 and TRBJ1-6; D may be TRBD1 (6 bases). CDR3 length: 14 amino acids. Germline CDR1 SQVTM, CDR2 ANQGSEA. V was pared by 4 bases and J by 8 bases, with 15 bases between. CDR3 nucleotide sequence: TGCAGCGTTGCACAGGGACGGCAGGATTCACCCCTCCACTTT. Translation gives CSVAQGRQDSPLHF. Using reference TRBV29-1 and TRBJ1-6 for the parts outside the CDR3, the full variable domain is SAVISQKPSRDICQRGTSLTIQCQVDSQVTMMFWYRQQPGQSLTLIATANQGSEATYESGFVIDKFPISRPNLTFSTLTVSNMSPEDSSIYLCSVAQGRQDSPLHFGNGTRLTVT.

V and J are TRBV20-1 and TRBJ2-3, with 7 nucleotides matching TRBD1. The CDR3 is made up of 13 amino acids. Trimming at V came to 4 bases and at J to 5 bases, leaving 6 bases not matched to a gene. Germline loops: CDR1 DFQATT, CDR2 SNEGSKA (reference sequence). The CDR3 here is CSAKKGAEDTQYF. CDR3 DNA sequence: TGCAGTGCTAAAAAGGGGGCCGAAGATACGCAGTATTTT.

The chain links TRBV7-2 to TRBJ1-1; D unclear. The germline V and J ends were trimmed by 5 bases and 7 bases, with 11 bases remaining between them. There are 12 residues in the CDR3. Germline assignment: CDR1 SGHTA and CDR2 FQGNSA. This CDR3 is CASSISGVEAFF. CDR3 nucleotide sequence: TGTGCCAGCAGCATCTCGGGAGTTGAAGCTTTCTTT.

This clonotype has more than one count but fewer than ten. The rearrangement links TRBV29-1 to TRBJ1-1, with unresolved D. The CDR3 extends over 12 amino acids. Germline assignment: CDR1 SQVTM and CDR2 ANQGSEA. Trimming took 3 bases from V and 8 from J, leaving 13 bases between them. This chain's CDR3 is CSVDGRGMEAFF. The CDR3, as DNA: TGCAGCGTTGACGGCAGAGGGATGGAAGCTTTCTTT.

The CDR3 spells CASSLPRADTQYF. The CDR3 region has the DNA TGTGCCAGCAGTTTACCGAGGGCAGATACGCAGTATTTT. The chain has TRBV12-3 or TRBV12-4 and TRBJ2-3; TRBD2 is a possible D gene (5 bases). With 2 bases removed from V and 4 bases from J, the gap between germline ends came to 7 bases. The length of the CDR3 is 13 residues.

This clonotype was observed a handful of times. The gene calls are TRBV7-3 and TRBJ2-3; tentatively, D is TRBD2 (7 bases). Trimming took off 2 bases at V and 4 bases at J, with 13 bases between the two ends. Germline V CDR1 and CDR2: SGHTA, FQGTGA. This CDR3 comprises 15 residues. The CDR3 coding sequence is TGTGCCAGCAGCTTAGGGGGGGCCGGCGCAGATACGCAGTATTTT. Translation: CASSLGGAGADTQYF.

The chain recombines TRBV5-6 with TRBJ2-3, with 10 bases lining up with TRBD2. Germline V gene sequence: CDR1 SGHDT, CDR2 YYEEEE. The CDR3 spans 17 residues. Trimming removed 4 bases from V and 2 bases from J; junction bases left unmatched: 10. This chain's CDR3 is CASSQRSLAGATDTQYF. CDR3 bases: TGTGCCAGCAGCCAAAGATCCCTAGCGGGGGCCACAGATACGCAGTATTTT.

The DNA of the CDR3 is TGTGCCACCTCCTTAGGGGTCACCGGGGAGCTGTTTTTT. Amino acid sequence: CATSLGVTGELFF. The genes are TRBV3-1 and TRBJ2-2; possibly TRBD1 for D (5 bases). CDR3 length equals 13 residues. The V end lost 10 bases, the J end lost 4 bases, and 13 bases lay between the germline ends. Germline V gene data show CDR1 as LGHDT and CDR2 as YNNKEL (reference sequence). Supplemented by reference TRBV3-1 and TRBJ2-2, the full variable domain reads DTAVSQTPKYLVTQMGNDKSIKCEQNLGHDTMYWYKQDSKKFLKIMFSYNNKELIINETVPNRFSPKSPDKAHLNLHINSLELGDSAVYFCATSLGVTGELFFGEGSRLTVL.

This clonotype has a handful of counts. The V and J genes are TRBV4-1 and TRBJ2-4, with 7 positions matching TRBD2. Germline-derived CDR1 and CDR2 are MGHRA and YSYEKL. The CDR3 extends over 16 amino acids. The V gene end was trimmed by 1 base and the J gene end by 2 bases; junction bases not matched to a gene: 5. CDR3 DNA sequence: TGCGCCAGCAGCCAAGGTCTGCGGGAGTCCAAAAACATTCAGTACTTC. Translating gives CASSQGLRESKNIQYF.

The J gene is TRBJ2-2, the V gene TRBV9; D perhaps matches TRBD1 (5 bases). CDR3 length equals 14 residues. V was trimmed by 0 bases and J by 7 bases, leaving 10 bases between them. Per germline, CDR1 SGDLS and CDR2 YYNGEE. The CDR3: CASSVEQAGGELFF. The CDR3 DNA is TGTGCCAGCAGCGTAGAACAGGCTGGCGGGGAGCTGTTTTTT.

This clonotype came up a few times. The genes are TRBV12-3 or TRBV12-4 and TRBJ2-5; TRBD2 aligns across 11 bases. The CDR3 spans 15 residues. V dropped 5 bases and J dropped 4; count of bases not matched to a gene: 6. The CDR3 nucleotides read TGTGCCAGCAGTCTTAGCGGGGGGGCGTCAGAGACCCAGTACTTC. Protein sequence: CASSLSGGASETQYF.

The CDR3 reads CASSRDREMKNTEAFF. CDR3 nucleotide sequence: TGCGCCAGCAGCCGGGACAGGGAAATGAAAAACACTGAAGCTTTCTTT. This sequence joins TRBV5-1 and TRBJ1-1, with 9 positions matching TRBD1. With V trimmed by 4 bases and J by 2 bases, 9 bases remained unmatched. The CDR3 extends over 16 amino acids. Germline loops: CDR1 SGHRS, CDR2 YFSETQ.

This clonotype was counted a few times. The chain is built from TRBV30 and TRBJ1-2, with 12 bases matching TRBD1. This CDR3 has 13 amino acids. J gave up 7 bases and V 4 bases, and 4 bases lay outside the gene matches. Germline CDR1 and CDR2: GTSNPN and SVGIG (reference sequence). The CDR3: CAWTGTGGIGYTF. The CDR3 DNA reads as TGTGCCTGGACTGGGACAGGGGGCATTGGCTACACCTTC.